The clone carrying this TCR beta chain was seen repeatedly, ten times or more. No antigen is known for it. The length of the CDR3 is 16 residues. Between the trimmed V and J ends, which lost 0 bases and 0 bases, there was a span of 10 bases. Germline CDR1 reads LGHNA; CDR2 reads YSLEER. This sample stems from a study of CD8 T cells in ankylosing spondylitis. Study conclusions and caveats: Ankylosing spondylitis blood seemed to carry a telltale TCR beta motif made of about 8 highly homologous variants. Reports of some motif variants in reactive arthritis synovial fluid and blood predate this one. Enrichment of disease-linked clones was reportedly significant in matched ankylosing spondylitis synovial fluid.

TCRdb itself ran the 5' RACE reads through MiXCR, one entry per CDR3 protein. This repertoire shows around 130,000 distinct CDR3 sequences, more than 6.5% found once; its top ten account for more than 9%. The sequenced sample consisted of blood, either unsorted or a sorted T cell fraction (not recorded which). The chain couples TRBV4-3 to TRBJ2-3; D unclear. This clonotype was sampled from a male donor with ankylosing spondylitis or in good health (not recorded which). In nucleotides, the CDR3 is TGCGCCAGCAGCCAAGAAGGGCTCGGGAGCACAGATACGCAGTATTTT. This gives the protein CASSQEGLGSTDTQYF.